These 8 T cell receptor beta chains were all obtained from the same sample, sequenced in a study of response to subunit inactivated influenza vaccine. TCRdb independently ran MiXCR on the RT-PCR reads; one entry per CDR3 protein. The table lists some 850,000 distinct CDR3 sequences, approximately 18% of them singletons. Source: PBMCs from blood, taken 5 to 6 days after vaccination. These receptors were taken from a man between 45 and 60 years old who received an inactivated influenza vaccine.

The J gene is TRBJ2-3, the V gene TRBV5-1, with TRBD2 matching over 7 bases. The CDR3 sequence is 15 residues long. The V gene's germline CDR1 is SGHRS and CDR2 YFSETQ. The ends lost 0 bases at V and 5 bases at J; junction bases unmatched: 6. CDR3 amino acids: CASSLVNREEDTQYF. CDR3 nucleotide sequence: TGCGCCAGCAGCTTGGTCAACCGGGAGGAAGATACGCAGTATTTT.

This clonotype was seen more than once but under ten times. The gene calls are TRBV12-3 or TRBV12-4 and TRBJ2-3; D is perhaps TRBD1 (6 bases). Between the trimmed V and J ends, which lost 8 bases and 3 bases, there was a span of 12 bases. The CDR3 has 13 amino acids. Written as DNA, the CDR3 is TGTGCCAGCGGGGGCCCTTGGACAGATACGCAGTATTTT. Translated: CASGGPWTDTQYF.

For the CDR3, the DNA is TGTGCCAGCTCACAAGCGAGGGGAGGGGGATCCTACGAGCAGTACTTC. This translates into CASSQARGGGSYEQYF. The chain is built from TRBV18 and TRBJ2-7; D perhaps matches TRBD2 (7 bases). The length of the CDR3 is 16 residues. The V gene lost 4 bases and the J gene lost 1 base, with 17 bases spanning the gap. The germline V gene has CDR1 KGHSH and CDR2 LQKENI.

The DNA for the CDR3 is TGTGCCAGCAGCTCCTATGGGGGAGGAAGGATCAAAGATACGCAGTATTTT. Translating it yields CASSSYGGGRIKDTQYF. V usage is TRBV7-6 and J usage is TRBJ2-3; TRBD2 is a possible D gene (6 bases). Trimming stripped 4 bases from V and 5 bases from J, with 22 bases between. Germline V gene sequence: CDR1 SGHVS, CDR2 FNYEAQ. This CDR3 comprises 17 residues.

This chain uses TRBV29-1 with TRBJ2-3; maybe TRBD1 (5 bases). V was clipped by 7 bases and J by 5 bases, with 13 bases between them. Germline V CDR1 and CDR2: SQVTM, ANQGSEA. The CDR3 extends over 12 amino acids. The chain's CDR3 is CSGTRGQDTQYF. Here the CDR3 DNA reads TGCAGCGGGACAAGGGGTCAAGATACGCAGTATTTT.

The table lists this clonotype with many counts. The rearrangement joins TRBV12-3 or TRBV12-4 to TRBJ2-7; D is unresolved. Trimming left V 6 bases short and J 0 bases short, with 9 bases between. The CDR3 sequence is 13 residues long. The CDR3 DNA follows: TGTGCCAGCAGCAGGACGGCCTCCTACGAGCAGTACTTC. It specifies CASSRTASYEQYF.

This clonotype was seen only a few times. The chain recombines TRBV7-2 with TRBJ1-2; D unclear. The V end was cut by 4 bases, the J end by 1 base, with 10 bases between. Germline CDR1 is SGHTA and CDR2 is FQGNSA. The CDR3 is 14 amino acids. The CDR3 protein is CASSYIGLNYGYTF. In DNA, the CDR3 is TGTGCCAGCAGCTATATCGGTCTTAACTATGGCTACACCTTC.

The rearrangement joins TRBV7-2 to TRBJ2-7; no firm D call. The germline CDR1 and CDR2 sequences are SGHTA and FQGNSA. V was clipped by 0 bases and J by 4 bases, with 7 bases between them. The CDR3 consists of 13 residues. The CDR3 DNA sequence: TGTGCCAGCAGCTTAGCGAAGACGTACGAGCAGTACTTC. Protein product: CASSLAKTYEQYF.